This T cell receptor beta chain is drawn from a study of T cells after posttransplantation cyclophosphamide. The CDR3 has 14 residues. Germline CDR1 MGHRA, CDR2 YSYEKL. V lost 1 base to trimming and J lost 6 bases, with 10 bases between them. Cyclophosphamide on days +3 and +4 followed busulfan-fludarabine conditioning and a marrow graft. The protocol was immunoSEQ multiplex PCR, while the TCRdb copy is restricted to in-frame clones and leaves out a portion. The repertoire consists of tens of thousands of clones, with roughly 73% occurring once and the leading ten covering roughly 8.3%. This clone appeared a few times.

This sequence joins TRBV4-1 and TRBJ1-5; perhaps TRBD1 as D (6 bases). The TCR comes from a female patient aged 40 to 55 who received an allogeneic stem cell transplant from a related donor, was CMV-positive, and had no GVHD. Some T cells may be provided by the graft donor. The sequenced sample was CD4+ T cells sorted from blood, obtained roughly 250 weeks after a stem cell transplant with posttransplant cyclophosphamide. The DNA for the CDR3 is TGCGCCAGCAGCCAAGTACAGGGTGTTCAGCCCCAGCATTTT. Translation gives CASSQVQGVQPQHF.